Below, 17 T cell receptor beta chains from the same sample are listed, as sequenced in a study of T cells in Graves' hyperthyroidism and ophthalmopathy. Amplified regions were TCR beta CDR3 sequences from RNA transcripts. The HTBI set primed first-round TCR CDR3 RT-PCR. TCRdb re-derived calls from the multiplex PCR reads in MiXCR, one entry per CDR3 protein. This table has around 240,000 distinct CDR3 sequences, about 14% appearing once. The sample consisted of blood. These receptors came from a woman between 35 and 50 years old with Graves' hyperthyroidism that later progressed to Graves' ophthalmopathy.

The rearrangement links TRBV4-1 to TRBJ1-2; D unclear. Between the trimmed V and J ends, which lost 1 base and 7 bases, there was a span of 13 bases. Germline assignment: CDR1 MGHRA and CDR2 YSYEKL. The CDR3 contains 14 residues. The CDR3 protein is CASSQVIGGGGYTF. DNA for the CDR3: TGCGCCAGCAGCCAAGTGATTGGAGGTGGTGGCTACACCTTC.

This clonotype has a count of ten or more. This chain uses TRBV7-9 with TRBJ2-3; 7 nucleotides line up with TRBD2. This CDR3 region has 12 residues. The trim removed 9 bases at V and 2 bases at J, leaving 2 bases unmatched. Germline V gene sequence: CDR1 SEHNR, CDR2 FQNEAQ (reference sequence). The CDR3 DNA follows: TGTGCCAGTGGGACTATCACAGATACGCAGTATTTT. It encodes CASGTITDTQYF.

At least ten counts were recorded for this clonotype. J is TRBJ2-1 and V is TRBV6-1; perhaps TRBD1 as D (5 bases). The CDR3 length is 15 residues. The V end was cut by 5 bases, the J end by 0 bases, with 11 bases between. CDR1 is MNHNS, CDR2 SASEGT, per germline. CDR3 sequence reads: CASSPAGSSYNEQFF. The DNA for the CDR3 is TGTGCCAGCAGTCCCGCAGGGTCCTCCTACAATGAGCAGTTCTTC.

As for this clonotype: Sequence at one end of the junction differs from germline and may be a read error. The chain has TRBV3-1 and TRBJ1-5; D is perhaps TRBD1 (6 bases). Germline values: CDR1 LGHDT, CDR2 YNNKEL (reference sequence). The CDR3 is 15 amino acids. The CDR3: CASSPTGYDNQPHHF. CDR3 DNA sequence: TGTGCCAGCAGTCCCACAGGGTACGACAATCAGCCCCATCATTTT. Based on the CDR3 plus reference TRBV3-1 and TRBJ1-5, the full variable domain is DTAVSQTPKYLVTQMGNDKSIKCEQNLGHDTMYWYKQDSKKFLKIMFSYNNKELIINETVPNRFSPKSPDKAHLNLHINSLELGDSAVYFCASSPTGYDNQPHHFGDGTRLSIL.

This clonotype was seen repeatedly, ten times or more. V and J are TRBV20-1 and TRBJ1-5, with TRBD1 matching 9 bases. From germline, CDR1 is DFQATT and CDR2 SNEGSKA (reference sequence). The CDR3 contains 15 residues. Trimming cost V 6 bases and J 5 bases; bases outside gene matches: 11. The DNA for the CDR3 is TGCAGTGCCCGTATAACAGGGGGCCTCGATCAGCCCCAGCATTTT. It translates to CSARITGGLDQPQHF.

This clonotype was counted a few times. This sequence joins TRBV20-1 and TRBJ1-4, with no clear D. V gave up 3 bases and J gave up 0 bases, with 11 bases separating them. CDR1 is DFQATT, CDR2 SNEGSKA, per germline (reference sequence). CDR3 size: 15 residues. CDR3 sequence: CSASAPAATNEKLFF. DNA of the CDR3: TGCAGTGCTAGTGCCCCGGCGGCAACTAATGAAAAACTGTTTTTT.

Remarks on this clonotype: A much larger clone lies one base from this, so it may be a read error. V and J are TRBV29-1 and TRBJ2-7; 11 bases line up with TRBD2. Trimming took 5 bases from V and 7 from J; bases not matched to a gene: 7. The CDR3 is 13 amino acids. Germline CDR1 is SQVTM and CDR2 is ANQGSEA. The CDR3: CSVLAGGPGEQYF. The CDR3, as DNA: TGCAGCGTTTTAGCGGGAGGGCCGGGTGAGCAGTACTTC.

This clonotype has a count of ten or more. The chain has TRBV2 and TRBJ1-1, with 7 positions matching TRBD1. The ends lost 6 bases at V and 3 bases at J; junction bases unmatched: 4. CDR3 size: 13 residues. Germline V gene sequence: CDR1 SNHLY, CDR2 FYNNEI. The CDR3 sequence is CASSRDRDTEAFF. In nucleotides, the CDR3 is TGTGCCAGCAGCCGGGACAGAGACACTGAAGCTTTCTTT.

This clonotype occurred many times. V usage is TRBV10-1 and J usage is TRBJ2-5, with 14 bases fitting TRBD2. Germline lookup yields CDR1 WNHNN and CDR2 SYGVQD (reference sequence). The J segment lost 5 bases and the V segment lost 0 bases, leaving 2 bases of the junction unmatched. This CDR3 comprises 16 residues. This CDR3 reads CASSESGTSGSETQYF. The CDR3 nucleotides are TGCGCCAGCAGTGAGTCGGGGACTAGCGGGAGTGAGACCCAGTACTTC.

This clonotype was counted many times. The rearrangement links TRBV28 to TRBJ1-1, with D unclear. V was trimmed by 7 bases and J by 8 bases, leaving 26 bases between them. The CDR3 runs 16 residues. Germline V CDR1 and CDR2: MDHEN, SYDVKM. DNA for the CDR3: TGTGCCAGCACCGCGCCAGGTGGCAGGCATGGGTTCGAAGCTTTCTTT. Protein product: CASTAPGGRHGFEAFF.

This clonotype showed up many times. The rearrangement uses TRBV28 and TRBJ2-7, with TRBD1 matching 9 bases. Per the germline V gene, CDR1 is MDHEN and CDR2 is SYDVKM. The CDR3 is 17 residues long. Trimming cost V 5 bases and J 4 bases; bases outside gene matches: 15. CDR3 sequence reads: CASSPLRGTGYSYEQYF. The CDR3 bases are TGTGCCAGCAGTCCGCTCCGGGGGACAGGGTACAGTTACGAGCAGTACTTC.

In its sample, this clonotype was seen many times. The chain is built from TRBV7-8 and TRBJ2-5; D is uncertain. CDR3 length equals 11 residues. CDR1 is SGHVS and CDR2 is FQNEAQ in the germline V gene. V lost 1 base to trimming and J lost 12 bases, with 9 bases between them. The CDR3 sequence: CASSLDIWKYF. CDR3 bases: TGTGCCAGCAGCTTAGATATCTGGAAGTACTTC.

This clonotype was picked up a small number of times. A much larger clone lies a single base off, so this may be a read error. The chain has TRBV28 and TRBJ2-7; weak D call: TRBD1 (5 bases). This CDR3 contains 14 residues. Germline assignment: CDR1 MDHEN and CDR2 SYDVKM. V was cut by 6 bases and J by 7 bases, with 19 bases left in between. The CDR3 sequence: CASRLRGPAKEQYF. CDR3 nucleotide sequence: TGTGCCAGCAGACTTAGGGGTCCGGCTAAAGAGCAGTACTTC.

This chain links TRBV28 with TRBJ1-2; unclear D gene. From germline, CDR1 is MDHEN and CDR2 SYDVKM. There are 12 residues in the CDR3. Trimming stripped 6 bases from V and 1 base from J, with 6 bases between. CDR3 loop: CASSTNNYGYTF. In DNA, the CDR3 is TGTGCCAGCAGCACCAATAACTATGGCTACACCTTC.

The genes are TRBV24-1 and TRBJ2-3; D not certain. V lost 8 bases, J lost 3 bases, and 20 bases lay in between. This CDR3 has 16 residues. The germline gives CDR1 KGHDR, CDR2 SFDVKD. As DNA, the CDR3 is TGTGCCACCAACCCCACCCCTAGTCCCAAAACAGATACGCAGTATTTT. It is translated as CATNPTPSPKTDTQYF.

This clonotype was seen many times. This rearrangement joins TRBV11-2 to TRBJ2-7; maybe TRBD1 (6 bases). There are 16 residues in the CDR3. Germline V gene data show CDR1 as SGHAT and CDR2 as FQNNGV. The ends were cut back, 2 bases at V and 0 bases at J, with 14 bases in the middle. The CDR3 protein is CASSLLRGPNSYEQYF. CDR3 DNA: TGTGCCAGCAGCTTACTCAGGGGACCCAACTCCTACGAGCAGTACTTC. The whole variable domain, filled in from reference TRBV11-2 and TRBJ2-7, reads EAGVAQSPRYKIIEKRQSVAFWCNPISGHATLYWYQQILGQGPKLLIQFQNNGVVDDSQLPKDRFSAERLKGVDSTLKIQPAKLEDSAVYLCASSLLRGPNSYEQYFGPGTRLTVT.

The chain couples TRBV19 to TRBJ1-4; the D is unclear. CDR1 and CDR2 (germline): LNHDA, SQIVND (reference sequence). V was pared by 6 bases and J by 0 bases, with 11 bases between. The CDR3 has 15 residues. The chain's CDR3 is CASRKAVATNEKLFF. CDR3 DNA sequence: TGTGCCAGTAGGAAGGCAGTTGCAACTAATGAAAAACTGTTTTTT.